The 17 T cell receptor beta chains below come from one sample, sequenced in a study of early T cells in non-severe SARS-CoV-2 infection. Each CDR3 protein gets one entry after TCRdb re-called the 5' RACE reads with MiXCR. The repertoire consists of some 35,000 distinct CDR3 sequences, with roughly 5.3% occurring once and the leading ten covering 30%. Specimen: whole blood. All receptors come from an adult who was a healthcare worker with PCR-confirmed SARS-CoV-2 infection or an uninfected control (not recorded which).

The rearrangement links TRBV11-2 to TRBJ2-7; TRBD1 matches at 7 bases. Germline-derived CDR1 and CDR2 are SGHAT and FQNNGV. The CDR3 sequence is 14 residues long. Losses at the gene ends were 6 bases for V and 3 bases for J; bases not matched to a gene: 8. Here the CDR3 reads CASSLYRGGYEQYF. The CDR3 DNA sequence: TGTGCCAGCAGTCTCTACAGGGGCGGCTACGAGCAGTACTTC.

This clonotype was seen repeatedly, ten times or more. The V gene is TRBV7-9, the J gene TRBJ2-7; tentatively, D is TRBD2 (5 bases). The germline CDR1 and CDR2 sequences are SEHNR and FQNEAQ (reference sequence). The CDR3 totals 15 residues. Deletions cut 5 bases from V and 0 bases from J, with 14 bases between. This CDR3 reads CASSRLGINSYEQYF. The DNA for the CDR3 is TGTGCCAGCAGCCGACTCGGGATCAACTCCTACGAGCAGTACTTC.

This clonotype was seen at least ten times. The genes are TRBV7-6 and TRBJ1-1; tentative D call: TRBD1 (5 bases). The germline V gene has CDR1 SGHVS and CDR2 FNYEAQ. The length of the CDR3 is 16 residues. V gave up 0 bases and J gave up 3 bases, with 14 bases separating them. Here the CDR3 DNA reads TGTGCCAGCAGCTTAGCGGGACGGGGAGGGGACACTGAAGCTTTCTTT. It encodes CASSLAGRGGDTEAFF.

The CDR3 DNA follows: TGTGCCAGCAGTTACTCCGGAGTCAGGAAATATAGCAATCAGCCCCAGCATTTT. Translation: CASSYSGVRKYSNQPQHF. This rearrangement joins TRBV6-6 to TRBJ1-5; the D is unclear. Germline V lookup: CDR1 MNHNY, CDR2 SVGAGI (reference sequence). The V end lost 0 bases, the J end lost 0 bases, and 15 bases lay between the germline ends. This CDR3 comprises 18 residues.

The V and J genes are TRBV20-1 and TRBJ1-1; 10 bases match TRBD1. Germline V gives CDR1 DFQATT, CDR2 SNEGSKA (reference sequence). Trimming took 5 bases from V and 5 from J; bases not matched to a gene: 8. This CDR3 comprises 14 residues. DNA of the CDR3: TGCAGTGCTGTCCCGGGACAGGGGAGGACTGAAGCTTTCTTT. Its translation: CSAVPGQGRTEAFF.

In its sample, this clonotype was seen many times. CDR3 DNA: TGTGCCAGCAGCTTAGTGCTCTCAGGGTTCGGAGAGACCCAGTACTTC. Protein sequence: CASSLVLSGFGETQYF. The chain links TRBV7-9 to TRBJ2-5; tentatively, D is TRBD1 (5 bases). The CDR3 has 16 residues. CDR1 SEHNR and CDR2 FQNEAQ come from the germline V gene (reference sequence). Trimming stripped 1 base from V and 4 bases from J, with 16 bases between.

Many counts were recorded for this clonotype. CDR3 coding DNA: TGTGCCAGTAGTTGGGGAGGAGGCCAAGAGACCCAGTACTTC. Its protein is CASSWGGGQETQYF. This rearrangement joins TRBV19 to TRBJ2-5, with TRBD2 as a possible D gene (6 bases). V dropped 5 bases and J dropped 1 base, with 11 bases sitting between them. Germline V gene sequence: CDR1 LNHDA, CDR2 SQIVND (reference sequence). The CDR3 contains 14 residues.

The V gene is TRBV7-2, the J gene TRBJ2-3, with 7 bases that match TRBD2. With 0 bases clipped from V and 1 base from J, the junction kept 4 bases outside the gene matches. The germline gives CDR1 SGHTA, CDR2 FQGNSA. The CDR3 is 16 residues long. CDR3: CASSLALAGGTDTQYF. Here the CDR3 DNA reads TGTGCCAGCAGCTTAGCCCTGGCGGGGGGCACAGATACGCAGTATTTT.

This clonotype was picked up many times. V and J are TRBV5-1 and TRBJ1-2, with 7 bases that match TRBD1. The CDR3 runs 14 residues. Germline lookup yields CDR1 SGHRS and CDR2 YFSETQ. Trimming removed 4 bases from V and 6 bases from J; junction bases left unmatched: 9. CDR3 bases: TGCGCCAGCAGCACGCAGGGGGACGGGAATGGCTACACCTTC. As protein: CASSTQGDGNGYTF.

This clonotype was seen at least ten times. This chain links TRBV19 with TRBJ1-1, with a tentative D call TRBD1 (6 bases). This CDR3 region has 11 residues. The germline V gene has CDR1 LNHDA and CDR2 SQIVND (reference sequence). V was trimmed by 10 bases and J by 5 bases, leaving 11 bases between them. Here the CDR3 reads CAIKGGTEAFF. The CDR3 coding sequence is TGTGCCATCAAGGGGGGGACTGAAGCTTTCTTT.

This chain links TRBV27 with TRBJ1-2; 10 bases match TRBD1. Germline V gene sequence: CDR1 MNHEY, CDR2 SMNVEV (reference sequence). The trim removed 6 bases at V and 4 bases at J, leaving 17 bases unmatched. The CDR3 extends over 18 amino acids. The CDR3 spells CASSSAGTGDTLGYGYTF. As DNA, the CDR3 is TGTGCCAGCAGCTCTGCAGGGACAGGGGATACCCTAGGCTATGGCTACACCTTC.

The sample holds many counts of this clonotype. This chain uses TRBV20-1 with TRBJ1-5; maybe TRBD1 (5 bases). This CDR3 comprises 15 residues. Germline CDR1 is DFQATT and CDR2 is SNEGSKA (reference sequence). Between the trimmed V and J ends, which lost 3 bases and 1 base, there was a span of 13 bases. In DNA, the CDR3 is TGCAGTGCTAGGGCAGGGTCGGAAAGCAATCAGCCCCAGCATTTT. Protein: CSARAGSESNQPQHF.

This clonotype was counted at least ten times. The DNA for the CDR3 is TGTGCCAGCAGTTTATTAATGGGACATAGACTAGTTGGTGACACCGGGGAGCTGTTTTTT. Translation: CASSLLMGHRLVGDTGELFF. The chain has TRBV28 and TRBJ2-2; either TRBD1 or TRBD2 may fit D (6 bases each). CDR1 is MDHEN and CDR2 is SYDVKM in the germline V gene. V was shortened by 1 base and J by 3 bases, with 24 bases between the two germline ends. This CDR3 contains 20 residues.

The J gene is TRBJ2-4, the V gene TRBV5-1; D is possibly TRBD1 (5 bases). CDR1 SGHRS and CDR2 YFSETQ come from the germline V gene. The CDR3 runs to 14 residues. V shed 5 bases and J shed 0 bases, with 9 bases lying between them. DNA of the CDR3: TGCGCCAGCAGAGGGGATCTAGCCAAAAACATTCAGTACTTC. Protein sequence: CASRGDLAKNIQYF.

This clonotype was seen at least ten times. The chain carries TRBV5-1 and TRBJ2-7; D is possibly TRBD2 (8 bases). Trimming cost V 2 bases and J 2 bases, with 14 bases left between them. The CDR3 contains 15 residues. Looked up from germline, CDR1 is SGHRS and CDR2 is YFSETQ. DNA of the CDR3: TGCGCCAGCAGCTTTAACGGGAGGGGGCCCTACGAGCAGTACTTC. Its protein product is CASSFNGRGPYEQYF. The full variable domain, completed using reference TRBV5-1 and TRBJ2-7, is KAGVTQTPRYLIKTRGQQVTLSCSPISGHRSVSWYQQTPGQGLQFLFEYFSETQRNKGNFPGRFSGRQFSNSRSEMNVSTLELGDSALYLCASSFNGRGPYEQYFGPGTRLTVT.

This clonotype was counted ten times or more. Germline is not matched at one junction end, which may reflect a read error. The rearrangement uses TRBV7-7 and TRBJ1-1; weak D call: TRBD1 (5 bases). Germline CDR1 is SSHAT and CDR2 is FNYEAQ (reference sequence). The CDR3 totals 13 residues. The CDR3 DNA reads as TGTGCTAGCAGCTTAGTGGAGGGGTCTGAAGCTTTCTTT. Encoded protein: CASSLVEGSEAFF.

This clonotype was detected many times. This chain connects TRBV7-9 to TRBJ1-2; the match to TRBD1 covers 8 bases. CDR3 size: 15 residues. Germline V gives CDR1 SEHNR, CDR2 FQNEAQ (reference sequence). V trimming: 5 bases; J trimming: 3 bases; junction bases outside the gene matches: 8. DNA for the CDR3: TGTGCCAGCAGCGGACAGGGAAACCTGTACTATGGCTACACCTTC. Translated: CASSGQGNLYYGYTF.